The clone carrying this T cell receptor (beta chain) was picked up one time. TCRdb keeps only in-frame clones here, not all; method: immunoSEQ multiplex PCR. The profile shows around 51,000 clones, 81% of them singletons. The CDR3 totals 16 residues. Unmatched junction bases numbered 9, after V lost 1 base and J lost 5 bases. Germline lookup yields CDR1 LNHNV and CDR2 YYDKDF (reference sequence). The data were taken from a study of PD-1 blockade in mismatch repair-deficient tumors. The clonotype comes from an adult with mismatch repair-deficient cancer. Specimen: peripheral blood, collected roughly 19 weeks after starting pembrolizumab. The rearrangement links TRBV15 to TRBJ1-1, with TRBD1 matching over 8 bases. CDR3 loop: CATSRVGDRGGTEAFF. The CDR3 DNA reads TGTGCCACCAGCAGAGTGGGAGACAGGGGAGGTACTGAAGCTTTCTTT.